This T cell receptor (beta chain) originates from a study of blood T cell repertoires in COVID-19. The V gene lost 0 bases and the J gene lost 8 bases, with 8 bases spanning the gap. CDR3 length equals 12 residues. Per the germline V gene, CDR1 is SGDLS and CDR2 is YYNGEE. In terms of age and location, participants ranged from roughly 18 to 95 years and lived in under 30 US areas. Symptom resolution, clearance, or two negative PCRs marked the recovered donors of Cohort 3. The data were produced by immunoSEQ multiplex PCR, yet TCRdb's version contains in-frame clones alone and is incomplete. The data hold about 300,000 clones, with 75% to 90% observed a single time.

This chain links TRBV9 with TRBJ1-2, with D maybe TRBD1 (5 bases). Sequences were obtained from PBMCs or T cells enriched from blood (not recorded which). The receptor's source is a man between 25 and 39 years old who had recovered from COVID-19. In DNA form, the CDR3 reads TGTGCCAGCAGCGTAGGGGGGGTCGGCTACACCTTC. This translates into CASSVGGVGYTF.